The entry that follows covers one T cell receptor beta chain sequence. As yet, its antigen is unknown. CDR1 is SGHVS, CDR2 FQNEAQ, per germline. V shed 1 base, J shed 7 bases, and the junction held 10 bases outside the gene matches. The CDR3 runs to 16 residues. This sample stems from a study of OX40 agonist ivuxolimab in advanced cancers. Study details: Patients in the trial were receiving intravenous ivuxolimab every 2 weeks, at doses of 0.01 to 10 mg/kg. At about 82% male, the cohort had a mean age of 60 years, ranging from about 20 to 90. Study-level findings and limits: Patients with a partial response at 0.1-3.0 mg/kg had among the lowest clonal expansion.

Libraries were prepared by immunoSEQ multiplex PCR; TCRdb keeps only in-frame clonotypes and omits some of them. The repertoire holds about 68,000 clones, with about 84% as singletons. This chain uses TRBV7-8 with TRBJ2-1, with TRBD2 matching 7 bases. The receptor was isolated from an adult with an advanced solid tumor such as melanoma, head and neck, liver or kidney cancer. The specimen comprised CD4+ or CD8+ T cells sorted from blood, sampled in a trial of the OX40 agonist ivuxolimab. CDR3 DNA: TGTGCCAGCAGCTTAGAGCCAAATCCGGGAGGAAATGAGCAGTTCTTC. This codes for CASSLEPNPGGNEQFF. Full variable domain (rest looked up from reference TRBV7-8 and TRBJ2-1): GAGVSQSPRYKVAKRGQDVALRCDPISGHVSLFWYQQALGQGPEFLTYFQNEAQLDKSGLPSDRFFAERPEGSVSTLKIQRTQQEDSAVYLCASSLEPNPGGNEQFFGPGTRLTVL.